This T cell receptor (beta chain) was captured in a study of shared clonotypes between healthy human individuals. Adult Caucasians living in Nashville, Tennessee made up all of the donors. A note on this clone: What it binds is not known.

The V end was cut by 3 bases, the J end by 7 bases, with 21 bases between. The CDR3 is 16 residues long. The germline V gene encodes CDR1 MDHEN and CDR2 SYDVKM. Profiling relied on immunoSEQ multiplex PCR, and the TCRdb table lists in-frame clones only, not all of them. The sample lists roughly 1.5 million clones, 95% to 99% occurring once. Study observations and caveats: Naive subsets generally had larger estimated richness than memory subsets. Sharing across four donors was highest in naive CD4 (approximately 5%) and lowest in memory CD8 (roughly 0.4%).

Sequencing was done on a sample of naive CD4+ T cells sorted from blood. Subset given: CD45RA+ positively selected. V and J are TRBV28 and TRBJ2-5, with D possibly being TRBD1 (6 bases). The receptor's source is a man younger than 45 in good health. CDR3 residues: CASSLVGGVLVGTQYF. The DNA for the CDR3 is TGTGCCAGCAGTTTGGTAGGGGGAGTGCTAGTGGGGACCCAGTACTTC.